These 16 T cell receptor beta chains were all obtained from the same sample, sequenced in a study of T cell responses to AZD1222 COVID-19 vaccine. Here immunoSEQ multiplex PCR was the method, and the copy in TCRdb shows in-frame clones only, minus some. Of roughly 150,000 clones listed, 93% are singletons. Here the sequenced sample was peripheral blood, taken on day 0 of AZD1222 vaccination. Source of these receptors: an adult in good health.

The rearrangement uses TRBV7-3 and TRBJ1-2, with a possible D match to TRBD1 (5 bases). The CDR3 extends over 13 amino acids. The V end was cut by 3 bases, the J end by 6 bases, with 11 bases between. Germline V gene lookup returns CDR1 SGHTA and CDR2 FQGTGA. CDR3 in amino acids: CASSFSAGNGYTF. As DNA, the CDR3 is TGTGCCAGCAGCTTCAGCGCAGGGAATGGCTACACCTTC.

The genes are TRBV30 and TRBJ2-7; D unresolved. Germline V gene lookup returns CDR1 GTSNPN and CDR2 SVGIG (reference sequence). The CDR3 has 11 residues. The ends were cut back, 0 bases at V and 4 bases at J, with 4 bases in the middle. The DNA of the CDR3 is TGTGCCTGGAGTGTAGAGTACGAGCAGTACTTC. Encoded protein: CAWSVEYEQYF.

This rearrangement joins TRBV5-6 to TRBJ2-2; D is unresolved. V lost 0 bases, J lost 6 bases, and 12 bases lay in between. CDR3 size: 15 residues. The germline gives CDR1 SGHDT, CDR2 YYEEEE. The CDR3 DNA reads TGTGCCAGCAGCTTGGTAGATACAACAGCCGGGGAGCTGTTTTTT. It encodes CASSLVDTTAGELFF.

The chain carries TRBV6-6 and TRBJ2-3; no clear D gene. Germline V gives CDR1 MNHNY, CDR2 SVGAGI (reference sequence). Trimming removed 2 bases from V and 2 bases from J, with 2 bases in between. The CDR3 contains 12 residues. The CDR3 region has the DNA TGTGCCAGCAGTTACGCCACAGATACGCAGTATTTT. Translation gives CASSYATDTQYF.

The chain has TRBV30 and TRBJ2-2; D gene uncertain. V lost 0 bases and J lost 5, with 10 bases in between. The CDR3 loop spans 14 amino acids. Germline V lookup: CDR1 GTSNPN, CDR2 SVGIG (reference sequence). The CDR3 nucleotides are TGTGCCTGGAGTGTATGGTCTACAACCGGGGAGCTGTTTTTT. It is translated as CAWSVWSTTGELFF.

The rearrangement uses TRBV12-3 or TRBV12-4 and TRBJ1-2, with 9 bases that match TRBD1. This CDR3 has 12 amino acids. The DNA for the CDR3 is TGTGGTATACAGGGGGCCTCCTATGGCTACACCTTC. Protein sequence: CGIQGASYGYTF.

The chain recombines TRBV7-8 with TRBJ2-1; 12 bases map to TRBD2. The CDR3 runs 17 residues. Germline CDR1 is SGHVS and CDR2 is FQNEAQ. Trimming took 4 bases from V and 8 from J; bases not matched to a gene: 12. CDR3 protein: CASSSRTLAGGHHEQFF. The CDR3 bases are TGTGCCAGCAGCTCTAGGACCCTAGCGGGGGGGCATCATGAGCAGTTCTTC.

In nucleotides, the CDR3 is TGTGCCAGTAGTTACCAGGGGTTTGGTGGCTACACCTTC. This encodes CASSYQGFGGYTF. This chain joins TRBV19 and TRBJ1-2, with D maybe TRBD1 (6 bases). This CDR3 region has 13 residues. Germline V gene sequence: CDR1 LNHDA, CDR2 SQIVND (reference sequence). V shed 5 bases and J shed 7 bases, with 14 bases lying between them. The complete variable domain, with remaining parts taken from reference TRBV19 and TRBJ1-2, reads DGGITQSPKYLFRKEGQNVTLSCEQNLNHDAMYWYRQDPGQGLRLIYYSQIVNDFQKGDIAEGYSVSREKKESFPLTVTSAQKNPTAFYLCASSYQGFGGYTFGSGTRLTVV.

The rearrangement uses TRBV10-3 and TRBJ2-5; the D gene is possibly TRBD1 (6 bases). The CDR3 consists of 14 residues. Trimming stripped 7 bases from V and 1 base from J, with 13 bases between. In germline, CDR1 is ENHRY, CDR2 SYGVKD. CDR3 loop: CAIKDQGTQETQYF. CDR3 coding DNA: TGTGCCATCAAAGATCAGGGGACCCAAGAGACCCAGTACTTC.

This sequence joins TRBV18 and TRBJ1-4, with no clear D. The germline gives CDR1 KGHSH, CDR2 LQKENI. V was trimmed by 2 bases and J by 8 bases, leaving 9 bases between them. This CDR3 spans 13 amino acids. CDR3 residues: CASSPGEGEKLFF. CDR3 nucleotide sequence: TGTGCCAGCTCACCAGGGGAAGGGGAAAAACTGTTTTTT.

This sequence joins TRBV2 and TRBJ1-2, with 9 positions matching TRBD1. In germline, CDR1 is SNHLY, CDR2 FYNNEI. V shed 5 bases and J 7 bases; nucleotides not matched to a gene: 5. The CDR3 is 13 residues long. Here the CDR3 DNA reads TGTGCCAGCAGTCTTCGACAGGGGGGTGGCTACACCTTC. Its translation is CASSLRQGGGYTF.

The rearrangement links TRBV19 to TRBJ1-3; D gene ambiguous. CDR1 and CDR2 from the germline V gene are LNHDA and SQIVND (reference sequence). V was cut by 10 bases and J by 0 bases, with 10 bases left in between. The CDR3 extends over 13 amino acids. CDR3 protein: CATRSLSGNTIYF. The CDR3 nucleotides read TGTGCCACCCGGTCCCTCTCTGGAAACACCATATATTTT.

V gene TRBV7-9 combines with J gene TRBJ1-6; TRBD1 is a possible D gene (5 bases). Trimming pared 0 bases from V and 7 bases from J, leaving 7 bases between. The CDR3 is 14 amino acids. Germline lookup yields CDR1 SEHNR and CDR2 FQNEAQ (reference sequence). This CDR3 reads CASSLAGDNSPLHF. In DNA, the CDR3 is TGTGCCAGCAGCTTAGCAGGGGACAATTCACCCCTCCACTTT.

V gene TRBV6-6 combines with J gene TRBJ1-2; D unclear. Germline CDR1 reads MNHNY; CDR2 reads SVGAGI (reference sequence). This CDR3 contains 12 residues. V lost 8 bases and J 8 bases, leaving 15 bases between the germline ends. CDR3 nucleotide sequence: TGTGCCAGCCTACTCGACGGGTTAGGCTACACCTTC. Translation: CASLLDGLGYTF.

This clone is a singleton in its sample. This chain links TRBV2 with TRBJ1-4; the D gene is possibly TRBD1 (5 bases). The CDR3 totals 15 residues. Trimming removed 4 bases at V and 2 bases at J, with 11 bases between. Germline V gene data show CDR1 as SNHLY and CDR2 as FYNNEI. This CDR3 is CASSAPGRTNEKLFF. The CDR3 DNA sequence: TGTGCCAGCAGTGCCCCGGGACGGACTAATGAAAAACTGTTTTTT.

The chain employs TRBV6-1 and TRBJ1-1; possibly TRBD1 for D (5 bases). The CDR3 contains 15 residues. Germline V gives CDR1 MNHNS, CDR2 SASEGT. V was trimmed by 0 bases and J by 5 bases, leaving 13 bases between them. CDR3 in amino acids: CASSEANPRGTEAFF. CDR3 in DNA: TGTGCCAGCAGTGAAGCTAACCCGCGGGGGACTGAAGCTTTCTTT.